Sequencing of this T cell receptor (beta chain) was carried out in a study of response to subunit inactivated influenza vaccine. Regarding the study as a whole: The authors suggested that few new T cells are recruited per seasonal influenza vaccination.

TCRdb re-called the RT-PCR reads through MiXCR, storing one row per CDR3 protein. The data show 450,000 to 700,000 distinct CDR3 sequences, around 15% seen once. Regarding this clonotype: What it binds is unknown.

CDR1 and CDR2 from the germline V gene are GTSNPN and SVGIG (reference sequence). V was pared by 0 bases and J by 5 bases, with 13 bases between. The CDR3 contains 14 residues. The clonotype comes from a man in his fifties who received an inactivated influenza vaccine. Material: PBMCs from blood, obtained about 13 days after vaccination. The chain is built from TRBV30 and TRBJ2-5; D might be TRBD2 (7 bases). The CDR3 region has the DNA TGTGCCTGGAGTGTCACGGGGGGCCGGGAGACCCAGTACTTC. It specifies CAWSVTGGRETQYF.